Listed below are T cell receptor beta chains from one sample, sequenced in a study of T cell changes during pregnancy in multiple sclerosis. The assay was immunoSEQ multiplex PCR, and TCRdb's table has in-frame clones only and misses some. The sample records under 40,000 clones, roughly 93% being singletons. Sequencing used peripheral blood, obtained in the second trimester of pregnancy. The receptor set was obtained from a female donor in good health, enrolled as a control in a pregnancy study. Both conserved end residues are part of each CDR3. D genes are given only for firm matches. Expanded clones are given a class, and other clones once, few, many or no size at all.

d_gene,v_gene,len,abundance,j_gene,CDR3nt,CDR3aa
.,TRBV10-3,13,.,TRBJ2-1,TGTGCCATCAATTCACCAGGGGTCAATGAGCAGTTCTTC,CAINSPGVNEQFF
TRBD1,TRBV4-2,13,.,TRBJ1-2,TGTGCCAGCAGCAGAGGGGACAGCTATGGCTACACCTTC,CASSRGDSYGYTF
TRBD2,TRBV7-9,15,.,TRBJ2-1,TGTGCCAGCCAGATAGCGGGAGGGGAGTGGGATGAGCAGTTCTTC,CASQIAGGEWDEQFF
TRBD1,TRBV30,14,.,TRBJ1-1,TGTGCCTGGGCCATGGGACAGGGAATCACTGAAGCTTTCTTT,CAWAMGQGITEAFF
.,TRBV4-2,17,.,TRBJ1-3,TGTGCCAGCAGCCAGGAGATTGGAGCGGTCTCTGGAAACACCATATATTTT,CASSQEIGAVSGNTIYF
TRBD2,TRBV6-1,15,medium-sized,TRBJ2-5,TGTGCCAGCAGTGAACTAGCGGGGGCCGAAGAGACCCAGTACTTC,CASSELAGAEETQYF
TRBD1,TRBV25-1,15,.,TRBJ2-5,TGTGCCAGCAGTGCCGACAGGGGACTCCAAGAGACCCAGTACTTC,CASSADRGLQETQYF
.,TRBV19,14,once,TRBJ1-5,TGTGCCAGTAGTGGGCTTAATAGCAATCAGCCCCAGCATTTT,CASSGLNSNQPQHF
.,TRBV13,17,.,TRBJ2-2,TGTGCCAGCAGCTTAGGCCGACCCGCCCGGGGCACCGGGGAGCTGTTTTTT,CASSLGRPARGTGELFF
TRBD1,TRBV11-2,14,.,TRBJ2-7,TGTGCCAGCAGCTTGAAGACAGGGACCTACGAGCAGTACTTC,CASSLKTGTYEQYF
TRBD1,TRBV10-3,14,.,TRBJ1-1,TGTGCCATCAGTGGGGGACAGCAGAACACTGAGGCTTTCTTT,CAISGGQQNTEAFF
.,TRBV11-3,15,.,TRBJ2-2,TGTGCCAGCAGCTTAAGGGGGACCTGGACCGGGGAGCTGTTTTTT,CASSLRGTWTGELFF
.,TRBV6-5,13,.,TRBJ1-1,TGTGCCAGCAGAACCCAGGGATATGCTGAAGCTTTCTTT,CASRTQGYAEAFF
TRBD2,TRBV7-8,15,.,TRBJ2-1,TGTGCCAGCAGCTTAGATAGCAGCGGGACTCAGGGACCGTTCTTC,CASSLDSSGTQGPFF
TRBD2,TRBV9,16,.,TRBJ2-7,TGTGCCAGCAGTAGAAGCGGGGGGCAGAGCTCCTACGAGCAGTACTTC,CASSRSGGQSSYEQYF
TRBD1,TRBV5-4,14,.,TRBJ1-2,TGTGCCAGCAGCTTGCAGGGGGTGGTCTATGGCTACACCTTC,CASSLQGVVYGYTF
.,TRBV6-1,14,.,TRBJ2-7,TGTGCCAGCAAGATAACTTCAGGGATAAGCGAGCAGTACTTC,CASKITSGISEQYF
.,TRBV7-2,17,.,TRBJ1-5,TGTGCCAGCAGCACCGACAGGACCCCTTATAGCAATCAGCCCCAGCATTTT,CASSTDRTPYSNQPQHF
TRBD1,TRBV10-3,14,.,TRBJ1-1,TGTGCCATCAGTGGGGGACAGCAGAACACTGAAGCTTTCTTT,CAISGGQQNTEAFF
.,TRBV11-2,14,few,TRBJ2-7,TGTGCCAGCAGCCAGGTGAGCTCCTCCTACGAGCAGTACTTC,CASSQVSSSYEQYF
TRBD2,TRBV19,14,once,TRBJ2-1,TGTGCCAGTAGCAAGCGGGGGACTGACAATGAGCAGTTCTTC,CASSKRGTDNEQFF
TRBD2,TRBV5-1,18,.,TRBJ2-2,TGCGCCAGCAGCCTAGGACTAGACTTCACTCAGAACACCGGGGAGCTGTTTTTT,CASSLGLDFTQNTGELFF
.,TRBV2,17,.,TRBJ2-7,TGTGCCAGCAGTTACTCTTCGTTACGAGGGGAGGCCTACGAGCAGTACTTC,CASSYSSLRGEAYEQYF
.,TRBV9,14,.,TRBJ2-3,TGTGCCAGCAGCGTAGAACAGGTCAGGGGTACGCAGTATTTT,CASSVEQVRGTQYF
.,TRBV27,14,once,TRBJ1-1,TGTGCCAGCAGTTTTAATTCAGGGAACACTGAAGCTTTCTTT,CASSFNSGNTEAFF
.,TRBV4-2,13,.,TRBJ2-7,TGTGCCAGCAGCCAAGAAGGGGTCTACGAGCAGTACTTC,CASSQEGVYEQYF
.,TRBV5-8,17,.,TRBJ1-6,TGTGCCAGCAGCTTCGTTTTGCAGCGGAGATATAATTCACCCCTCCACTTT,CASSFVLQRRYNSPLHF
.,TRBV19,10,.,TRBJ1-2,TGTGCCAGCCGGGACAATGGCTACACCTTC,CASRDNGYTF
.,TRBV10-1,13,once,TRBJ2-5,TGCGCCAGCAGTGATGGCAGCCAAGAGACCCAGTACTTC,CASSDGSQETQYF
.,TRBV9,14,.,TRBJ2-7,TGTGCCAGCAGCGTAGGGGACATCTCCTACGAGCAGTACTTC,CASSVGDISYEQYF
TRBD1,TRBV5-1,14,once,TRBJ1-2,TGCGCCAGCAGCCCAGAAGGGGGCAACTATGGCTACACCTTC,CASSPEGGNYGYTF
TRBD2,TRBV5-1,16,once,TRBJ2-7,TGCGCCAGCAGAACTGTCCCGACTAGCGGGGCCTACGAGCAGTACTTC,CASRTVPTSGAYEQYF
TRBD2,TRBV4-3,18,.,TRBJ2-1,TGCGCCAGCAGCCAGGCCACTAGCGGGGCTCCTCCCTACAATGAGCAGTTCTTC,CASSQATSGAPPYNEQFF
TRBD2,TRBV6-5,15,.,TRBJ2-1,TGTGCCAGCAGTTCCAGACCGGCGGGAGTAACTGAGCAGTTCTTC,CASSSRPAGVTEQFF
.,TRBV4-2,12,once,TRBJ2-7,TGTGCCAGCAGCCCGCCCGGGGTAGAGCAGTACTTC,CASSPPGVEQYF
TRBD2,TRBV6-4,17,.,TRBJ2-3,TGTGCCAGCAGTGCCTCTAGCGGGGGGGCCGGGGCAGATACGCAGTATTTT,CASSASSGGAGADTQYF
.,TRBV28,17,once,TRBJ1-6,TGTGCCAGCAGGGGGTGGCCAGGGGATTCTTCTGATTCACCCCTCCACTTT,CASRGWPGDSSDSPLHF
TRBD1,TRBV27,16,.,TRBJ2-1,TGTGCCAGCAGTCCCTACAGGGGCTTGCCAAACAATGAGCAGTTCTTC,CASSPYRGLPNNEQFF
TRBD1,TRBV6-5,15,.,TRBJ1-4,TGTGCCAGCAGGGGACAGGGGGCAACTAATGAAAAACTGTTTTTT,CASRGQGATNEKLFF
.,TRBV5-3,17,.,TRBJ1-5,TGTGCCAGAAGCTTGGGACAGAGACCGAATAGCAATCAGCCCCAGCATTTT,CARSLGQRPNSNQPQHF
TRBD2,TRBV6-6,12,.,TRBJ2-7,TGTGCCAGCAGTTACGGGACTAACGAGCAGTACTTC,CASSYGTNEQYF
TRBD2,TRBV4-3,19,.,TRBJ2-3,TGCGCCAGCAGCCAAGGGCCTGGGCGGGGGGGAGGCGGCACAGATACGCAGTATTTT,CASSQGPGRGGGGTDTQYF
TRBD2,TRBV6-1,18,.,TRBJ2-7,TGTGCCAGCAGTGACCCCGGAGTAGACGGGGGGGCCAGCCACGAGCAGTACTTC,CASSDPGVDGGASHEQYF
.,TRBV7-9,13,.,TRBJ1-1,TGTGCCAGCAGCTTAGGACAGGCCCCTGAAGCTTTCTTT,CASSLGQAPEAFF
TRBD2,TRBV15,16,.,TRBJ2-7,TGTGCCACCAGCAGAGCTATTGGGACTAGCGATTACGAGCAGTACTTC,CATSRAIGTSDYEQYF
.,TRBV19,15,.,TRBJ1-4,TGTGCCAGCTGCAAATCGGTCTCTAACAATGAAAAACTGTTTTTT,CASCKSVSNNEKLFF
TRBD2,TRBV4-2,16,medium-sized,TRBJ2-7,TGTGCCAGCAGCCAAGATGGTTCGGGGGGTTCCTACGAGCAGTACTTC,CASSQDGSGGSYEQYF